This TCR beta chain comes out of a study of blood T cell repertoires in COVID-19. About the study: Both acute and convalescent COVID-19 samples were obtained from the United States, Italy and Spain.

Here immunoSEQ multiplex PCR was the method, and the copy in TCRdb shows in-frame clones only, minus some. Here the sample spans approximately 270,000 clones, 70% to 90% being singletons. As concerns this clone: This sample also contains other DNA sequences that code for the same CDR3.

The junction had 2 bases not matched to a gene; V was cut back by 2 bases and J by 2 bases. CDR3 length: 14 amino acids. The germline gives CDR1 SGHTA, CDR2 FQGNSA. The V and J genes are TRBV7-2 and TRBJ1-1; 7 bases are shared with TRBD1. Material for sequencing was peripheral blood. The sequence came from a man between 18 and 29 years old with active or convalescent COVID-19. CDR3 coding DNA: TGTGCCAGCAGCTTACGACAGGGCAACACTGAAGCTTTCTTT. Its translation is CASSLRQGNTEAFF.